One and the same sample provided the 3 T cell receptor beta chains below, sequenced in a study of shared clonotypes between healthy human individuals (dated by TCRdb to 2018 to 2020). Receptor amplification or capture employed the immunoSEQ multiplex PCR assay. TCRdb carries this immuneACCESS record with in-frame sequences only. Its versions omit some clonotypes, under half of them owing to an unresolved V gene in the studies checked, with the rest unexplained. This sample is represented by roughly 1 million clones; approximately 78% of them were singletons. The ten largest clones take up 0.5% to 0.6% of the sample. The material sequenced was memory CD4+ T cells from PBMCs. The sample's cell subset or site label is to be understood as: CD45RA-negative fraction. The receptors were sampled from a man between 18 and 29 years old in good health. Some clones in this sample may be carry-over from other donors' samples.

The chain couples TRBV4-1 to TRBJ1-2; no clear D gene. Germline V gene sequence: CDR1 MGHRA, CDR2 YSYEKL. The CDR3 length is 14 residues. The V gene lost 4 bases and the J gene lost 6 bases, with 15 bases spanning the gap. The CDR3 here is CASSPRDGQDGYTF. In DNA, the CDR3 is TGCGCCAGCAGCCCACGCGATGGGCAGGATGGCTACACCTTC.

This clone came up a few times. The chain links TRBV5-1 to TRBJ2-7; no definite D call. Deletions cut 3 bases from V and 3 bases from J, with 13 bases between. Per the germline V gene, CDR1 is SGHRS and CDR2 is YFSETQ. This CDR3 has 14 amino acids. The DNA for the CDR3 is TGCGCCAGCAGCTCGTTGGGTGCACACTACGAGCAGTACTTC. Translation gives CASSSLGAHYEQYF.

The chain carries TRBV5-1 and TRBJ1-4; D possibly corresponds to TRBD1 (5 bases). V lost 4 bases, J lost 5 bases, and 12 bases lay in between. The germline gives CDR1 SGHRS, CDR2 YFSETQ. CDR3 length: 14 residues. Here the CDR3 DNA reads TGCGCCAGCAGCCCCGGGACGGAGAATGAAAAACTGTTTTTT. Amino acid sequence: CASSPGTENEKLFF.